This T cell receptor (beta chain) was documented in a study of identical twins. Template switching added a universal primer binding site, and final cDNA carried unique molecular identifiers. A single record per CDR3 protein comes from TCRdb applying MiXCR to the 5' RACE reads. Among just under 550,000 distinct CDR3 sequences, roughly 15% were seen once, and the ten largest hold 0.44%. Study conclusions and caveats: Sequences that were out-of-frame, alpha and twin-shared displayed an excess of low generation probability.

CDR1 is SQVTM, CDR2 ANQGSEA, per germline. The CDR3 totals 11 residues. The V gene lost 3 bases and the J gene lost 5 bases, with 6 bases spanning the gap. On this clonotype: What it binds is not known.

The sample also formed part of further work on yellow fever vaccine responses in identical twins.

The clonotype was recovered from a young woman in good health. What was sequenced was CD4+ T cells sorted from blood. The chain uses TRBV29-1 and TRBJ2-3; perhaps TRBD2 as D (5 bases). CDR3 nucleotides: TGCAGCGTTGACGCGGGAGATACGCAGTATTTT. Translation gives CSVDAGDTQYF.